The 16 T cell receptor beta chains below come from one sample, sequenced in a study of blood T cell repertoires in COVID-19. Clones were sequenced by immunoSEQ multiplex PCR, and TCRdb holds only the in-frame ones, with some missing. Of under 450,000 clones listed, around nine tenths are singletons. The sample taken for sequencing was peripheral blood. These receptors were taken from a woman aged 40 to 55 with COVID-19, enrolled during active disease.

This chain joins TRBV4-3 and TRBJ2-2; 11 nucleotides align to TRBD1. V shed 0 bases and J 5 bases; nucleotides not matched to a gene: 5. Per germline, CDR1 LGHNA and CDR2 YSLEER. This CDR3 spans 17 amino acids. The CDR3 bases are TGCGCCAGCAGCCAAGATCGGACAGGGGGCGTGACCGGGGAGCTGTTTTTT. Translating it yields CASSQDRTGGVTGELFF.

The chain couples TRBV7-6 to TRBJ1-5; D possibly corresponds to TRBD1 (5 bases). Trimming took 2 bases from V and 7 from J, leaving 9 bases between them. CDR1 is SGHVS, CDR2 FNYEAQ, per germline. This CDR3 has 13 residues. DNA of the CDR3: TGTGCCAGCAGCTTAAGGAGGGGACAGCCCCAGCATTTT. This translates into CASSLRRGQPQHF.

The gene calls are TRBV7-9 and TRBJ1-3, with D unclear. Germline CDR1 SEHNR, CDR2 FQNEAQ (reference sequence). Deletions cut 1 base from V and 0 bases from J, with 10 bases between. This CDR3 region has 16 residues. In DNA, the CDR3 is TGTGCCAGCAGCTTAGGAGGGTATAGCTCTGGAAACACCATATATTTT. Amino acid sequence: CASSLGGYSSGNTIYF.

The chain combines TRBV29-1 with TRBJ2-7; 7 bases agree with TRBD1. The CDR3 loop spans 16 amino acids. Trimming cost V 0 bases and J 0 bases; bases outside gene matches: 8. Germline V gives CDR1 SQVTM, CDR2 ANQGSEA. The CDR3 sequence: CSVEDFGQASSYEQYF. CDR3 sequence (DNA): TGCAGCGTTGAAGATTTCGGACAGGCCTCCTCCTACGAGCAGTACTTC.

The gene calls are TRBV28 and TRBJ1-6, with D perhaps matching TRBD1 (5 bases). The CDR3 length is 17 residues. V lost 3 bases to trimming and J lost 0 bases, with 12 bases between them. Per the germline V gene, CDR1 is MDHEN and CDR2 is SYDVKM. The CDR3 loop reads CASSFAGQSSYNSPLHF. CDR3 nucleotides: TGTGCCAGCAGTTTTGCGGGGCAAAGCTCCTATAATTCACCCCTCCACTTT. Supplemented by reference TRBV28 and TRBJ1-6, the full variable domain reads DVKVTQSSRYLVKRTGEKVFLECVQDMDHENMFWYRQDPGLGLRLIYFSYDVKMKEKGDIPEGYSVSREKKERFSLILESASTNQTSMYLCASSFAGQSSYNSPLHFGNGTRLTVT.

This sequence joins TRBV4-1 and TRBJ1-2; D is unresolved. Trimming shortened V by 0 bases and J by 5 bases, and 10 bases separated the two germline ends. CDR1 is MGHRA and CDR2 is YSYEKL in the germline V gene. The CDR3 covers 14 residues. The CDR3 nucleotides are TGCGCCAGCAGCCAAGATCAGGAAGTATATGGCTACACCTTC. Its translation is CASSQDQEVYGYTF.

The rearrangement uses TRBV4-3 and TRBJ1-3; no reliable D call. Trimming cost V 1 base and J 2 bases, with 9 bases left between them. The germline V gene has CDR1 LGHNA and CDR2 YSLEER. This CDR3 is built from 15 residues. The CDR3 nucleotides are TGCGCCAGCAGCCAAGGGAGGGAGGCTGGAAACACCATATATTTT. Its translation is CASSQGREAGNTIYF.

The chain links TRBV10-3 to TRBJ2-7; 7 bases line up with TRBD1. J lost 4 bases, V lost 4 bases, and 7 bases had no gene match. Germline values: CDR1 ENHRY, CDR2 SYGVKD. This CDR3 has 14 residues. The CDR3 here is CAISGAGRGYEQYF. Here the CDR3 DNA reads TGTGCCATCAGTGGGGCAGGCAGGGGGTACGAGCAGTACTTC.

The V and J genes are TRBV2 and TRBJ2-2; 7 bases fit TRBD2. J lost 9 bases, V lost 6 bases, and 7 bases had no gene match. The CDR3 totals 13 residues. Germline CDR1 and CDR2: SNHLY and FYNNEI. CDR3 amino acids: CASRNQTSRELFF. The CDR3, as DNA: TGTGCCAGCAGGAATCAGACTAGCAGGGAGCTGTTTTTT.

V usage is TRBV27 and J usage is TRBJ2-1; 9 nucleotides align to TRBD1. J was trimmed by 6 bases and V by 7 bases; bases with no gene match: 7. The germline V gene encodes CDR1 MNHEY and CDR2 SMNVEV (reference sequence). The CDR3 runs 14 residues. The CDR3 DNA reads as TGTGCCAGCATCCATCGGACAGGGGTCAATGAGCAGTTCTTC. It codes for CASIHRTGVNEQFF.

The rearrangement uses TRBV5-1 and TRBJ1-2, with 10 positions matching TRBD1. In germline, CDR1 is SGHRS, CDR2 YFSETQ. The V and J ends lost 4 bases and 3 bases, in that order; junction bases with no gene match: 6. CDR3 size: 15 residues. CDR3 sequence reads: CASSLDRGRYYGYTF. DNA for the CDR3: TGCGCCAGCAGCCTCGACAGGGGGCGTTACTATGGCTACACCTTC.

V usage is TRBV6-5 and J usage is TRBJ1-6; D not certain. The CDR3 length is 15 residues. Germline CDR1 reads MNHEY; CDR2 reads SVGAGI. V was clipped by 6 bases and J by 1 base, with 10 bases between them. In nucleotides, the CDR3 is TGTGCCAGCAGGGAGGGAAGGTCCTATAATTCACCCCTCCACTTT. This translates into CASREGRSYNSPLHF.

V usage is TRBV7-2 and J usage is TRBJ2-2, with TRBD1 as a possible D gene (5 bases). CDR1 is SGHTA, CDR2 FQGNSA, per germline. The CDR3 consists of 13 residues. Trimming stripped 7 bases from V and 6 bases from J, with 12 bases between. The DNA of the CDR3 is TGTGCCAGCAAAGACAGAATCGCCGGGGAGCTGTTTTTT. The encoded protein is CASKDRIAGELFF.

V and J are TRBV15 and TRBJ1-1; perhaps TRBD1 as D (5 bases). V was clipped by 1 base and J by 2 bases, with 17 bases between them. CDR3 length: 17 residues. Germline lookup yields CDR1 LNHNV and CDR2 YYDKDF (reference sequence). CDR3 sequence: CATSRGAAGGLNTEAFF. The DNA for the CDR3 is TGTGCCACCAGCAGAGGTGCAGCGGGGGGACTAAACACTGAAGCTTTCTTT.

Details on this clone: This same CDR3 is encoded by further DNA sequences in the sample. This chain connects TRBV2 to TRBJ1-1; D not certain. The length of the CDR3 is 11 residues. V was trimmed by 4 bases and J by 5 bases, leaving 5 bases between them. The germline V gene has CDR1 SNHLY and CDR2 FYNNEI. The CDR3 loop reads CASSVLTEAFF. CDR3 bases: TGTGCCAGCAGTGTTCTGACTGAAGCTTTCTTT.

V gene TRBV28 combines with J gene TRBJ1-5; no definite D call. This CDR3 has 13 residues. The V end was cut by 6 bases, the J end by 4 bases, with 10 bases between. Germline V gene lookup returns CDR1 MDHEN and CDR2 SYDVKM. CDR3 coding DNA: TGTGCCAGCAGCAGGATTAGAAATCAGCCCCAGCATTTT. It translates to CASSRIRNQPQHF.